Below are 2 T cell receptor beta chains sequenced from a single sample in a study of regulatory T cells in long-lasting Graves disease. Time point meaning: newly diagnosed GD, antithyroid drugs for less than 3 months. Extracted RNA from PBMCs served as the source of the TCR library. Library construction for TCR beta used iRepertoire HTBI primers and Arm-PCR of CDR3 regions. TCRdb re-called the multiplex PCR reads with MiXCR, one entry per CDR3 protein. The sample has 300,000 to 400,000 distinct CDR3 sequences; 16% are singletons. In addition, the sample was reused for a study of T cells in Graves' hyperthyroidism and ophthalmopathy.

The sample here was peripheral blood mononuclear cells (PBMCs), taken at new diagnosis, from a patient treated with antithyroid drugs. The source of these receptors is a man between 40 and 49 years old with Graves disease.

The chain combines TRBV5-1 with TRBJ2-1; TRBD2 agrees at 13 bases. CDR3 length: 19 amino acids. V lost 0 bases, J lost 4 bases, and 10 bases stayed unmatched. The germline V gene has CDR1 SGHRS and CDR2 YFSETQ. The CDR3 loop reads CASSLVLAGGLLGYNEQFF. The CDR3 DNA follows: TGCGCCAGCAGCTTGGTACTAGCGGGGGGGCTTCTCGGTTACAATGAGCAGTTCTTC.

The rearrangement links TRBV28 to TRBJ2-1; tentatively, D is TRBD2 (6 bases). V was trimmed by 5 bases and J by 1 base, leaving 15 bases between them. This CDR3 contains 16 residues. Germline loops: CDR1 MDHEN, CDR2 SYDVKM. Here the CDR3 reads CASSGGKPNSYNEQFF. The CDR3 DNA follows: TGTGCCAGCAGTGGGGGGAAACCAAATTCCTACAATGAGCAGTTCTTC.